This TCR beta chain was identified during a study of OX40 agonist ivuxolimab in advanced cancers. Autoimmune disease history or systemic immunosuppression disqualified patients. CDR3 length: 14 amino acids. Germline-derived CDR1 and CDR2 are MNHNS and SASEGT. The V end lost 8 bases, the J end lost 2 bases, and 14 bases lay between the germline ends. Data came from immunoSEQ multiplex PCR; TCRdb stores just in-frame clones and leaves some out. The repertoire holds about 12,000 clones, with around 83% as singletons. Study outcomes and limitations: There was clonal expansion of CD4+ and CD8+ blood T cells by week 6 at 0.1 to 3.0 mg/kg. What antigens the expanded peripheral T cells recognized was never established.

With respect to this clone: The antigen is unknown.

Sequencing was performed on CD4+ or CD8+ T cells sorted from blood, taken in a trial of the OX40 agonist ivuxolimab. This receptor was identified in an adult with an advanced solid tumor such as melanoma, head and neck, liver or kidney cancer. This chain connects TRBV6-1 to TRBJ2-3; the D gene is possibly TRBD1 (6 bases). CDR3 nucleotides: TGTGCCAGCTCAAAGGGGGAAGCCACAGATACGCAGTATTTT. It is translated as CASSKGEATDTQYF.